This entry lists 31 T cell receptor beta chains sequenced from one sample in a study of PD-1 blockade in classical Hodgkin lymphoma. Time point of the sample: newly diagnosed, previously untreated cHL patient sample. Profiling relied on immunoSEQ multiplex PCR, and the TCRdb table lists in-frame clones only, not all of them. The data hold 20,000 to 25,000 clones, with approximately 94% observed a single time. The specimen was peripheral blood mononuclear cells (PBMCs). The receptors shown here come from a human donor with classical Hodgkin lymphoma.

The sample holds one count of this clone. The V and J genes are TRBV5-1 and TRBJ2-3; the match to TRBD2 covers 12 bases. After removal of 9 bases from V and 0 bases from J, the junction contained 14 bases not matched to a gene. The CDR3 loop spans 18 amino acids. Germline-derived CDR1 and CDR2 are SGHRS and YFSETQ. The CDR3 region is CATTLGLAGSPSTDTQYF. CDR3 coding DNA: TGCGCCACCACACTCGGACTAGCGGGGTCCCCTAGCACAGATACGCAGTATTTT.

This chain connects TRBV10-3 to TRBJ1-3; D is ambiguous. The V and J ends lost 11 bases and 0 bases respectively, with 11 bases between them. CDR1 is ENHRY, CDR2 SYGVKD, per germline. CDR3 size: 13 residues. CDR3 DNA sequence: TGTGCCGTCACGGGGAACTCTGGAAACACCATATATTTT. Translated: CAVTGNSGNTIYF.

The chain uses TRBV7-2 and TRBJ2-2, with D possibly being TRBD2 (6 bases). CDR3 length: 16 amino acids. The germline V and J ends were trimmed by 4 bases and 8 bases, with 20 bases remaining between them. CDR1 and CDR2 from the germline V gene are SGHTA and FQGNSA. For the CDR3, the DNA is TGTGCCAGCAGCTCAGCCGGGACTGCGCGGTTGGGGGAGCTGTTTTTT. Its protein product is CASSSAGTARLGELFF. The variable domain in full, completed from reference TRBV7-2 and TRBJ2-2, reads GAGVSQSPSNKVTEKGKDVELRCDPISGHTALYWYRQSLGQGLEFLIYFQGNSAPDKSGLPSDRFSAERTGGSVSTLTIQRTQQEDSAVYLCASSSAGTARLGELFFGEGSRLTVL.

The rearrangement links TRBV25-1 to TRBJ2-1; D not resolved. The CDR3 is 15 residues long. V was cut by 4 bases and J by 0 bases, with 10 bases left in between. Germline V CDR1 and CDR2: MGHDK, SYGVNS. Here the CDR3 DNA reads TGTGCCAGCAGTGGTCCGCCTCTCTCCTACAATGAGCAGTTCTTC. Translating it yields CASSGPPLSYNEQFF.

The rearrangement links TRBV2 to TRBJ1-2, with D perhaps matching TRBD1 (5 bases). There are 13 residues in the CDR3. V was cut by 6 bases and J by 5 bases, with 13 bases left in between. The germline CDR1 and CDR2 sequences are SNHLY and FYNNEI. The CDR3 is CASRGVGVYGYTF. For the CDR3, the DNA is TGTGCCAGCAGGGGAGTAGGGGTTTATGGCTACACCTTC.

Regarding this clone: Other DNA sequences from this sample encode an identical CDR3 as well. This chain links TRBV27 with TRBJ1-5; D is ambiguous. CDR1 is MNHEY and CDR2 is SMNVEV in the germline V gene (reference sequence). Trimming took off 8 bases at V and 3 bases at J, with 5 bases between the two ends. The CDR3 runs 11 residues. The CDR3 protein is CASGPNQPQHF. As DNA, the CDR3 is TGTGCCAGCGGACCCAATCAGCCCCAGCATTTT.

This clone was detected only once. The rearrangement links TRBV6-5 to TRBJ2-5; D is perhaps TRBD2 (7 bases). V was pared by 2 bases and J by 5 bases, with 9 bases between. The CDR3 extends over 13 amino acids. CDR1 and CDR2 (germline): MNHEY, SVGAGI. The CDR3 nucleotides read TGTGCCAGCAGTTACGCGGGGGCGGAGACCCAGTACTTC. Translated, it gives CASSYAGAETQYF.

The chain couples TRBV14 to TRBJ1-2; D gene ambiguous. The CDR3 loop spans 14 amino acids. CDR1 is SGHDN and CDR2 is FVKESK in the germline V gene. Deletions cut 2 bases from V and 2 bases from J, with 9 bases between. This CDR3 is CASSQWSDNYGYTF. The CDR3, as DNA: TGTGCCAGCAGCCAATGGTCAGACAACTATGGCTACACCTTC.

The chain couples TRBV6-4 to TRBJ1-4; tentative D call: TRBD1 (5 bases). V was shortened by 5 bases and J by 8 bases, with 15 bases between the two germline ends. Germline CDR1 and CDR2: MRHNA and SNTAGT. CDR3 length equals 14 residues. CDR3 amino acids: CASSRNWGEEKLFF. The CDR3, as DNA: TGTGCCAGCAGTAGGAACTGGGGCGAAGAAAAACTGTTTTTT.

J is TRBJ1-4 and V is TRBV5-6; 10 nucleotides align to TRBD1. The V gene end was trimmed by 0 bases and the J gene end by 8 bases; junction bases not matched to a gene: 4. This CDR3 region has 15 residues. Looked up from germline, CDR1 is SGHDT and CDR2 is YYEEEE. This CDR3 reads CASSLGQGAWEKLFF. CDR3 coding DNA: TGTGCCAGCAGCTTGGGACAGGGGGCGTGGGAAAAACTGTTTTTT. The variable domain in full, completed from reference TRBV5-6 and TRBJ1-4, reads DAGVTQSPTHLIKTRGQQVTLRCSPKSGHDTVSWYQQALGQGPQFIFQYYEEEERQRGNFPDRFSGHQFPNYSSELNVNALLLGDSALYLCASSLGQGAWEKLFFGSGTQLSVL.

This CDR3 reads CASSLRGYGYTF. The CDR3 DNA sequence: TGTGCCAGCAGCTTGCGGGGTTACGGCTACACCTTC. The chain combines TRBV7-2 with TRBJ1-2; D remains ambiguous. With 3 bases removed from V and 8 bases from J, the gap between germline ends came to 10 bases. Germline V gene lookup returns CDR1 SGHTA and CDR2 FQGNSA. The CDR3 consists of 12 residues.

The chain uses TRBV5-8 and TRBJ2-7; D is unresolved. This CDR3 is 11 amino acids long. Germline CDR1 and CDR2: SGHTS and YDEGEE. Deletions cut 2 bases from V and 7 bases from J, with 7 bases between. In DNA form, the CDR3 reads TGTGCCAGCAGCTTCGGGCCAGAGCAGTACTTC. Translation gives CASSFGPEQYF.

The chain carries TRBV6-1 and TRBJ1-1; 7 positions agree with TRBD1. The CDR3 length is 15 residues. The V and J ends lost 10 bases and 3 bases, in that order; junction bases with no gene match: 14. CDR1 is MNHNS and CDR2 is SASEGT in the germline V gene. CDR3 DNA sequence: TGTGCCACTCGAACCGGGACAGCCATATACACTGAAGCTTTCTTT. Translated: CATRTGTAIYTEAFF.

The chain couples TRBV11-3 to TRBJ1-1, with D hard to call. V was shortened by 6 bases and J by 1 base, with 12 bases between the two germline ends. CDR1 and CDR2 (germline): SGHNT, YENEEA. The CDR3 covers 14 residues. CDR3 residues: CASSLGWANTEAFF. For the CDR3, the DNA is TGTGCCAGCAGTCTGGGGTGGGCGAACACTGAAGCTTTCTTT.

J is TRBJ1-1 and V is TRBV5-1, with a tentative D call TRBD1 (6 bases). This CDR3 region has 16 residues. The germline V gene has CDR1 SGHRS and CDR2 YFSETQ. With 1 base removed from V and 4 bases from J, the gap between germline ends came to 17 bases. DNA for the CDR3: TGCGCCAGCAGCTTGTCCGGGGGCCAGAGGGGCACTGAAGCTTTCTTT. This translates into CASSLSGGQRGTEAFF.

V gene TRBV7-2 combines with J gene TRBJ1-1, with D perhaps matching TRBD1 (5 bases). V was clipped by 3 bases and J by 1 base, with 12 bases between them. The germline V gene encodes CDR1 SGHTA and CDR2 FQGNSA. The CDR3 extends over 15 amino acids. The CDR3 region has the DNA TGTGCCAGCAGCTTGGGGCTAGGGGAGAACACTGAAGCTTTCTTT. Translation: CASSLGLGENTEAFF.

The chain carries TRBV15 and TRBJ2-1; D gene uncertain. Per germline, CDR1 LNHNV and CDR2 YYDKDF (reference sequence). V gave up 3 bases and J gave up 5 bases, with 14 bases separating them. This CDR3 has 15 residues. This CDR3 reads CATSRETTVNNEQFF. The CDR3 DNA reads TGTGCCACCAGCAGGGAAACCACAGTGAACAATGAGCAGTTCTTC.

The chain links TRBV9 to TRBJ1-1, with a tentative D call TRBD1 (5 bases). Looked up from germline, CDR1 is SGDLS and CDR2 is YYNGEE. The CDR3 has 13 amino acids. V lost 2 bases and J lost 3, with 8 bases in between. The CDR3 protein is CASSVGAYTEAFF. The CDR3 DNA reads TGTGCCAGCAGCGTCGGGGCATACACTGAAGCTTTCTTT.

The gene calls are TRBV7-8 and TRBJ1-4; D might be TRBD1 (5 bases). V was clipped by 2 bases and J by 7 bases, with 11 bases between them. Germline V lookup: CDR1 SGHVS, CDR2 FQNEAQ. The CDR3 totals 14 residues. In DNA, the CDR3 is TGTGCCAGCAGCTTAACTAGGGGAATTGAAAAACTGTTTTTT. Translating it yields CASSLTRGIEKLFF.

The sample holds one count of this clone. The chain has TRBV12-1 and TRBJ1-1. TRBV12-1 is assigned pseudogene status. The CDR3 has 12 residues. The CDR3 coding sequence is TGTGCCAGCAGCTTTAGGCCCACTGAAGCTTTCTTT. It is translated as CASSFRPTEAFF.

The V and J genes are TRBV19 and TRBJ1-2, with TRBD1 matching over 10 bases. Germline CDR1 reads LNHDA; CDR2 reads SQIVND (reference sequence). The CDR3 consists of 14 residues. The V segment lost 5 bases and the J segment 2 bases; nucleotides outside the gene matches: 2. This CDR3 reads CASSAGQGNYGYTF. DNA of the CDR3: TGTGCCAGTAGTGCGGGACAGGGGAACTATGGCTACACCTTC.

The chain recombines TRBV27 with TRBJ2-1; the match to TRBD1 covers 7 bases. Germline trimming cut 7 bases from V and 6 bases from J; bases unmatched to any gene: 9. This CDR3 region has 14 residues. Germline V lookup: CDR1 MNHEY, CDR2 SMNVEV (reference sequence). The CDR3 reads CASTPGTVTNEQFF. CDR3 DNA: TGTGCCAGCACGCCCGGGACAGTGACCAATGAGCAGTTCTTC.

This clone appeared a single time. The rearrangement links TRBV6-1 to TRBJ2-3, with 7 bases fitting TRBD1. Looked up from germline, CDR1 is MNHNS and CDR2 is SASEGT. Losses at the gene ends were 4 bases for V and 2 bases for J; bases not matched to a gene: 6. The CDR3 is made up of 15 amino acids. CDR3 loop: CASSVDRADTDTQYF. In DNA form, the CDR3 reads TGTGCCAGCAGTGTCGACAGGGCCGACACAGATACGCAGTATTTT.

This chain uses TRBV19 with TRBJ2-1; 7 nucleotides match TRBD2. V trimming: 1 base; J trimming: 6 bases; junction bases outside the gene matches: 6. The CDR3 contains 15 residues. Germline CDR1 and CDR2: LNHDA and SQIVND (reference sequence). The chain's CDR3 is CASSIGGSLANEQFF. The CDR3 bases are TGTGCCAGTAGTATAGGCGGGAGTTTGGCCAATGAGCAGTTCTTC.

The chain is built from TRBV29-1 and TRBJ2-2; TRBD2 might be the D (6 bases). Per the germline V gene, CDR1 is SQVTM and CDR2 is ANQGSEA. The CDR3 contains 14 residues. With 7 bases removed from V and 0 bases from J, the gap between germline ends came to 12 bases. The CDR3 protein is CSAGTRTNTGELFF. The CDR3 region has the DNA TGCAGCGCGGGGACTCGTACGAACACCGGGGAGCTGTTTTTT.

The chain has TRBV14 and TRBJ2-7; D call uncertain. V shed 3 bases and J shed 5 bases, with 5 bases lying between them. CDR1 is SGHDN, CDR2 FVKESK, per germline. The CDR3 contains 11 residues. This CDR3 is CASSHAHEQYF. The CDR3 DNA follows: TGTGCCAGCAGCCACGCCCACGAGCAGTACTTC.

This clone appeared once. The sample holds other DNA sequences that translate to the same CDR3. The chain recombines TRBV28 with TRBJ1-2; D is unclear. V dropped 3 bases and J dropped 1 base, with 6 bases sitting between them. CDR3 length equals 13 residues. In germline, CDR1 is MDHEN, CDR2 SYDVKM. The CDR3 bases are TGTGCCAGCAGTTTGGACCGTAACTATGGCTACACCTTC. It is translated as CASSLDRNYGYTF.

With respect to this clone: At one end the junction does not follow the germline gene, possibly because of a read error. The V gene is TRBV20-1, the J gene TRBJ2-5; D not certain. CDR1 is DFQATT, CDR2 SNEGSKA, per germline (reference sequence). This CDR3 has 10 residues. CDR3 loop: CSARDLIVDF. In DNA form, the CDR3 reads TGCAGTGCTAGAGACCTAATCGTGGACTTC.

This clone was seen once. This chain uses TRBV5-4 with TRBJ1-2; 9 nucleotides line up with TRBD1. This CDR3 region has 16 residues. Germline V gene data show CDR1 as SGHNT and CDR2 as YYREEE (reference sequence). Germline trimming cut 7 bases from V and 2 bases from J; bases unmatched to any gene: 12. CDR3 nucleotide sequence: TGTGCCAGCTCACCGGGCGGGACAGGGAAAAACTATGGCTACACCTTC. Protein sequence: CASSPGGTGKNYGYTF.

J is TRBJ1-1 and V is TRBV5-6; no reliable D call. Trimming left V 4 bases short and J 10 bases short, with 17 bases between. This CDR3 has 13 amino acids. The germline gives CDR1 SGHDT, CDR2 YYEEEE. In DNA, the CDR3 is TGTGCCAGCAGCCCGGTAGGAGGACTAGGAGCTTTCTTT. Protein: CASSPVGGLGAFF.

This chain uses TRBV9 with TRBJ1-4; D is uncertain. V shed 2 bases and J shed 4 bases, with 9 bases lying between them. This CDR3 comprises 14 residues. From germline, CDR1 is SGDLS and CDR2 YYNGEE. CDR3 bases: TGTGCCAGCAGCGTCAGCAACCTTAATGAAAAACTGTTTTTT. Translating gives CASSVSNLNEKLFF.